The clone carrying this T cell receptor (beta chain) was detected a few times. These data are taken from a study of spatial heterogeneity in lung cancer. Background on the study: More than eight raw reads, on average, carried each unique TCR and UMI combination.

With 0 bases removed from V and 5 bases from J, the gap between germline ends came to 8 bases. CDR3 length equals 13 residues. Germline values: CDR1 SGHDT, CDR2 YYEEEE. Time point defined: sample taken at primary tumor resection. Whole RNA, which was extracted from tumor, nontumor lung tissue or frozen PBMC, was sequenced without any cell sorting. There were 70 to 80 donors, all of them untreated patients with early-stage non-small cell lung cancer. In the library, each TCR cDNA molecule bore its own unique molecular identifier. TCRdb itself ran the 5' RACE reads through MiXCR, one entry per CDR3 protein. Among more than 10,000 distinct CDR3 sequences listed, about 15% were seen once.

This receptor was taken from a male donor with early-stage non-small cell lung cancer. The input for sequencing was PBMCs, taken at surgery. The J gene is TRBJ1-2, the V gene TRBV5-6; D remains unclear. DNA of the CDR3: TGTGCCAGCAGCTTGGCACTGGAATATGGCTACACCTTC. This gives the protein CASSLALEYGYTF.